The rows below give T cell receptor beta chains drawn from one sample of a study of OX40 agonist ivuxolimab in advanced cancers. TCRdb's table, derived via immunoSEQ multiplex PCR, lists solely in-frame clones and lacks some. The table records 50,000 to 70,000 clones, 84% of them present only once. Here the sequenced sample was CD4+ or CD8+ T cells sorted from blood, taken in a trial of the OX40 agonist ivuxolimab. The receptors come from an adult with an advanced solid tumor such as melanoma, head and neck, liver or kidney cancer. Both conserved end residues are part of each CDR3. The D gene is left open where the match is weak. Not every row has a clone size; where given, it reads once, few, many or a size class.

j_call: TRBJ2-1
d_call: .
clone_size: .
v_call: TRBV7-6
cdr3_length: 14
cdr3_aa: CASSFSGAGNEQFF
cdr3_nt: TGTGCCAGCAGCTTTTCGGGGGCTGGGAATGAGCAGTTCTTC

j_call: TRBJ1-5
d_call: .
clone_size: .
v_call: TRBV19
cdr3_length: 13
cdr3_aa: CASSPGSRQPQHF
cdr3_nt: TGTGCCAGTAGTCCTGGTAGTCGTCAGCCCCAGCATTTT

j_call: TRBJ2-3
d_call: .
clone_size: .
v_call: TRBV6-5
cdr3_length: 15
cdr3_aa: CASREGPTSTDTQYF
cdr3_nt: TGTGCCAGCAGGGAGGGGCCCACTAGCACAGATACGCAGTATTTT

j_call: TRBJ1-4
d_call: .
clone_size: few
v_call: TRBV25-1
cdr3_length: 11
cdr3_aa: CASRGREGLFF
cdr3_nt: TGTGCCAGCAGGGGCAGGGAGGGACTGTTTTTT

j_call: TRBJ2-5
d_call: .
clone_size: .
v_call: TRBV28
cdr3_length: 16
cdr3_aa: CASSPFMGIGEETQYF
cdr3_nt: TGTGCCAGCAGCCCATTTATGGGGATCGGTGAAGAGACCCAGTACTTC

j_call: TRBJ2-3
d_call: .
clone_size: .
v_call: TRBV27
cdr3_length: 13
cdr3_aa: CASSFRSTDTQYF
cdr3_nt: TGTGCCAGCAGTTTTAGGAGCACAGATACGCAGTATTTT

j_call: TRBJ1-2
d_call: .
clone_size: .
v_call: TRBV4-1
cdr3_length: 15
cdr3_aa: CASSQGEGWSYGYTF
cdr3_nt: TGCGCCAGCAGCCAGGGAGAGGGTTGGAGCTATGGCTACACCTTC

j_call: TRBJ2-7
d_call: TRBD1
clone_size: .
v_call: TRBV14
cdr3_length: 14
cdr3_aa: CASSPRQGSRGQYF
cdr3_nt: TGTGCCAGCAGCCCCCGACAGGGGAGTCGGGGGCAGTACTTC

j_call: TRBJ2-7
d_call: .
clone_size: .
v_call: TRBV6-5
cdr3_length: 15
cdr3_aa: CASSYSRWGSYEQYF
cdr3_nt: TGTGCCAGCAGTTACTCCCGATGGGGTTCCTACGAGCAGTACTTC

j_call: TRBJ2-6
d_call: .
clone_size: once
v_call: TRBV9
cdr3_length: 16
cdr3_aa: CASSAGVGAGANVLTF
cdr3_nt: TGTGCCAGCAGCGCCGGGGTCGGCGCTGGGGCCAACGTCCTGACTTTC

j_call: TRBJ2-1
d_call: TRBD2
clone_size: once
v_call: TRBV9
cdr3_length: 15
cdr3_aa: CASSVSGRAYNEQFF
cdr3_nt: TGTGCCAGCAGCGTGAGCGGGAGGGCGTACAATGAGCAGTTCTTC

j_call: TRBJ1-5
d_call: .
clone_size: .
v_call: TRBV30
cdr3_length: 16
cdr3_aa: CAWQQGTHAINQPQHF
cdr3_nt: TGTGCCTGGCAACAGGGAACGCACGCCATAAATCAGCCCCAGCATTTT

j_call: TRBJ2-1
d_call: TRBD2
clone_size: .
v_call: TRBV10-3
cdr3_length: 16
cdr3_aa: CAISVTRGGLGNEQFF
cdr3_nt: TGTGCCATCTCCGTTACCCGGGGGGGCCTGGGCAATGAGCAGTTCTTC